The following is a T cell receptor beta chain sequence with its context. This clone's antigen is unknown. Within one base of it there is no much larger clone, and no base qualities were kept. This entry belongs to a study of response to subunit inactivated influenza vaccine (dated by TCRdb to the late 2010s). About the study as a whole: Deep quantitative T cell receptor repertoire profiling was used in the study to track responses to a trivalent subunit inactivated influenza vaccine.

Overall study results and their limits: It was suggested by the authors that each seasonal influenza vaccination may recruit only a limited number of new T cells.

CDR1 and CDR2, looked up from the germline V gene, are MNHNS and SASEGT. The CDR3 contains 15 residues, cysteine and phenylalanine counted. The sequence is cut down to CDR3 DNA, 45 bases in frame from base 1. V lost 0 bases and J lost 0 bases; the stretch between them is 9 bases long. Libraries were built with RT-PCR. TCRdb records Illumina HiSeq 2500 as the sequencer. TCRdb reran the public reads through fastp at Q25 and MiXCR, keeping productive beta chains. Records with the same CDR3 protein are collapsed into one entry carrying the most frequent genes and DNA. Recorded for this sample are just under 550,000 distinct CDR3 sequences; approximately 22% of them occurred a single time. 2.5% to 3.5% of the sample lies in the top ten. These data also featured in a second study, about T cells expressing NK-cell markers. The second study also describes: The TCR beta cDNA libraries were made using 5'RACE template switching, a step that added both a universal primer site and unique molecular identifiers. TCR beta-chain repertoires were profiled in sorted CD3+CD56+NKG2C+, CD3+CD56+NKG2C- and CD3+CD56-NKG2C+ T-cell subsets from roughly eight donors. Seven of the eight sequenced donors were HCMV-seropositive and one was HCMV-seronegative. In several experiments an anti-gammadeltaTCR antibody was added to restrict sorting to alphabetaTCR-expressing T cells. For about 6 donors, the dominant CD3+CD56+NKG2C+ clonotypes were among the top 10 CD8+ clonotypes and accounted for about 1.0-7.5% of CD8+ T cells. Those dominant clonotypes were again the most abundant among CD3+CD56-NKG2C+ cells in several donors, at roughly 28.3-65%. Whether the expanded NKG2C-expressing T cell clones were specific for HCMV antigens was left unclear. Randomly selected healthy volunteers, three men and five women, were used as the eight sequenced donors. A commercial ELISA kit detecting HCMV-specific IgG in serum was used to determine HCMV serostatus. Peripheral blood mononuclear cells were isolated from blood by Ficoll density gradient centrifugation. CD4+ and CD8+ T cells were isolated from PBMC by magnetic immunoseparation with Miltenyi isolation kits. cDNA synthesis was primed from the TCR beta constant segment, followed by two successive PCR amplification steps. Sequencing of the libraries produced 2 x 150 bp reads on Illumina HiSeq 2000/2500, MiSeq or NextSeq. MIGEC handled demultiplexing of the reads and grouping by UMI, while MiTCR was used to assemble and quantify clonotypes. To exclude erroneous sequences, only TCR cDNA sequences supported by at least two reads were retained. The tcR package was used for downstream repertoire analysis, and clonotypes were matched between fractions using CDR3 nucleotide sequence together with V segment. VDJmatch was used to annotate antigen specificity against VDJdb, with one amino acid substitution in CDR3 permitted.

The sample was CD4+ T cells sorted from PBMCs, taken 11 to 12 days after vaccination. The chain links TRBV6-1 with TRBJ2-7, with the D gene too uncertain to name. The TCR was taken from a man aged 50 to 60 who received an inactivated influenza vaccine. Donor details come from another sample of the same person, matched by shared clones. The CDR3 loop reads CASSEAAVPSYEQYF. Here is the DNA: TGTGCCAGCAGTGAAGCGGCAGTTCCCTCCTACGAGCAGTACTTC.